The 18 T cell receptor beta chains reported below all come from one sample, sequenced in a study of shared clonotypes between healthy human individuals (dated by TCRdb to the early 2020s). Library creation used the immunoSEQ multiplex PCR assay. TCRdb mirrors the immuneACCESS table, restricted to in-frame sequences. Some clones are absent from its copies; in checked studies, under half trace to an unresolved V gene, and the reason for the others is unknown. The sample contains approximately 590,000 clones, nearly 97% of them found a single time. The top ten clones comprise roughly 0.1% of the sample. CD8 naive samples were obtained by positive selection for CCR7 among CD45RO-negative cells, yielding a CD45RA+CCR7+ population from which TemRA cells were excluded. What was sequenced was naive CD8+ T cells sorted from blood. The cell subset or site label for this specimen denotes: CD45RA+CCR7+. The receptors were gathered from a woman in her thirties in good health.

CDR3 coding DNA: TGTGCCAGCAGCCTTAGACAGGAGCAAGAGCAGTTCTTC. Protein: CASSLRQEQEQFF. The chain has TRBV9 and TRBJ2-1; D may be TRBD1 (6 bases). The CDR3 contains 13 residues. Trimming pared 4 bases from V and 10 bases from J, leaving 15 bases between. Germline CDR1 reads SGDLS; CDR2 reads YYNGEE.

The chain joins TRBV7-9 to TRBJ2-1, with 10 nucleotides matching TRBD2. The CDR3 totals 15 residues. Germline-derived CDR1 and CDR2 are SEHNR and FQNEAQ (reference sequence). Trimming took 2 bases from V and 5 from J; bases not matched to a gene: 3. CDR3 bases: TGTGCCAGCAGCTTACTAGCGGGAGAAAACAATGAGCAGTTCTTC. This encodes CASSLLAGENNEQFF.

CDR3 DNA sequence: TGTGCCACCGGGGGGCGGGAGGCCCTATACGAGCAGTACTTC. Protein sequence: CATGGREALYEQYF. The V gene is TRBV28, the J gene TRBJ2-7; 8 nucleotides match TRBD2. V gave up 10 bases and J gave up 4 bases; unmatched junction bases: 12. This CDR3 comprises 14 residues. Germline V gene sequence: CDR1 MDHEN, CDR2 SYDVKM.

The chain has TRBV10-2 and TRBJ2-7, with D tentatively TRBD2 (5 bases). There are 14 residues in the CDR3. The germline V gene has CDR1 WSHSY and CDR2 SAAADI. Trimming left V 3 bases short and J 2 bases short, with 11 bases between. CDR3 region: CASSEASSPYEQYF. The DNA of the CDR3 is TGCGCCAGCAGTGAAGCTAGCAGTCCCTACGAGCAGTACTTC.

The chain joins TRBV4-1 to TRBJ1-4, with no clear D. The V gene's germline CDR1 is MGHRA and CDR2 YSYEKL. V dropped 4 bases and J dropped 7 bases, with 16 bases sitting between them. The CDR3 contains 15 residues. CDR3: CASSPSTLIGEKLFF. The CDR3 nucleotides read TGCGCCAGCAGCCCCTCGACACTAATAGGTGAAAAACTGTTTTTT.

This chain uses TRBV13 with TRBJ2-5; 9 nucleotides agree with TRBD2. The CDR3 runs 15 residues. J was trimmed by 5 bases and V by 2 bases; bases with no gene match: 6. The germline CDR1 and CDR2 sequences are PRHDT and FYEKMQ (reference sequence). CDR3 sequence reads: CASSLLAGGGETQYF. The CDR3 DNA is TGTGCCAGCAGCTTATTGGCGGGAGGGGGTGAGACCCAGTACTTC.

CDR3: CASSFGQSSGNTIYF. DNA for the CDR3: TGTGCCAGCAGCTTTGGACAGAGCTCTGGAAACACCATATATTTT. This chain uses TRBV5-6 with TRBJ1-3, with TRBD1 as a possible D gene (6 bases). Germline CDR1 reads SGHDT; CDR2 reads YYEEEE. The V end was cut by 2 bases, the J end by 0 bases, with 9 bases between. The CDR3 spans 15 residues.

This clone occurred once. This rearrangement joins TRBV28 to TRBJ2-3; TRBD2 matches 11 bases. This CDR3 region has 14 residues. Germline V gene lookup returns CDR1 MDHEN and CDR2 SYDVKM. The V segment lost 5 bases and the J segment 4 bases; nucleotides outside the gene matches: 2. The CDR3 sequence: CASSALAGADTQYF. The CDR3 nucleotides are TGTGCCAGCAGTGCACTAGCGGGAGCAGATACGCAGTATTTT.

V is TRBV7-9 and J is TRBJ2-7; D gene uncertain. Per germline, CDR1 SEHNR and CDR2 FQNEAQ (reference sequence). V was shortened by 5 bases and J by 0 bases, with 11 bases between the two germline ends. The CDR3 covers 14 residues. The CDR3 DNA reads as TGTGCCAGCAGCCCAGAACTATACTCCTACGAGCAGTACTTC. Translating gives CASSPELYSYEQYF.

The rearrangement joins TRBV27 to TRBJ1-1, with 9 bases identical to TRBD1. Germline CDR1 is MNHEY and CDR2 is SMNVEV (reference sequence). The CDR3 loop spans 15 amino acids. V gave up 8 bases and J gave up 0 bases; unmatched junction bases: 7. CDR3 nucleotides: TGTGCCAGCGGGACAGGGCGCTACCTGAACACTGAAGCTTTCTTT. Translating it yields CASGTGRYLNTEAFF.

The chain uses TRBV7-9 and TRBJ2-5, with 8 positions matching TRBD2. CDR3 length equals 17 residues. Losses at the gene ends were 4 bases for V and 1 base for J; bases not matched to a gene: 11. Germline assignment: CDR1 SEHNR and CDR2 FQNEAQ (reference sequence). The CDR3 DNA reads as TGTGCCAGCAGCTCTACTAGCGGAAAGACTTCCCAAGAGACCCAGTACTTC. Translated, it gives CASSSTSGKTSQETQYF.

The DNA for the CDR3 is TGCGCCAGCAGACAGGGACTAGCAATTTCCTACGAGCAGTACTTC. It yields the protein CASRQGLAISYEQYF. The chain recombines TRBV10-2 with TRBJ2-7, with 9 nucleotides matching TRBD2. This CDR3 has 15 amino acids. Germline V CDR1 and CDR2: WSHSY, SAAADI. V gave up 6 bases and J gave up 1 base; unmatched junction bases: 7.

The chain links TRBV7-7 to TRBJ2-1; D might be TRBD2 (5 bases). Germline-derived CDR1 and CDR2 are SSHAT and FNYEAQ (reference sequence). The CDR3 contains 13 residues. V dropped 3 bases and J dropped 16 bases, with 19 bases sitting between them. In nucleotides, the CDR3 is TGTGCCAGCAGCTTTTCGGGAACCAATGAGCGATTCTTC. Its translation is CASSFSGTNERFF.

This chain joins TRBV28 and TRBJ1-1; 7 bases are shared with TRBD1. The length of the CDR3 is 14 residues. Germline CDR1 and CDR2: MDHEN and SYDVKM. Losses at the gene ends were 3 bases for V and 6 bases for J; bases not matched to a gene: 7. The CDR3 nucleotides are TGTGCCAGCAGTTTGACAGGGACCCCTCCTGAAGCTTTCTTT. Translation gives CASSLTGTPPEAFF. The full variable domain, with the rest looked up from reference TRBV28 and TRBJ1-1, is DVKVTQSSRYLVKRTGEKVFLECVQDMDHENMFWYRQDPGLGLRLIYFSYDVKMKEKGDIPEGYSVSREKKERFSLILESASTNQTSMYLCASSLTGTPPEAFFGQGTRLTVV.

This clone was seen a single time. V and J are TRBV5-1 and TRBJ1-3; 7 bases agree with TRBD1. The germline CDR1 and CDR2 sequences are SGHRS and YFSETQ. The CDR3 has 16 residues. V dropped 3 bases and J dropped 0; count of bases not matched to a gene: 6. For the CDR3, the DNA is TGCGCCAGCAGCTCAAGACAGGGTCTCTCTGGAAACACCATATATTTT. Amino acid sequence: CASSSRQGLSGNTIYF.

The rearrangement links TRBV2 to TRBJ1-5, with unresolved D. The germline V and J ends were trimmed by 7 bases and 1 base, with 8 bases remaining between them. CDR1 is SNHLY, CDR2 FYNNEI, per germline. The CDR3 totals 13 residues. CDR3 nucleotide sequence: TGTGCCAGCAAAGGCGCGAGCAATCAGCCCCAGCATTTT. It specifies CASKGASNQPQHF.

This clone was seen a single time. Other DNA sequences from this sample encode an identical CDR3 as well. The gene calls are TRBV27 and TRBJ2-7; the D is unclear. Germline V CDR1 and CDR2: MNHEY, SMNVEV (reference sequence). V dropped 5 bases and J dropped 2 bases, with 10 bases sitting between them. The CDR3 sequence is 13 residues long. For the CDR3, the DNA is TGTGCCAGCAGTCTGGGCCCTGCCTACGAGCAGTACTTC. It translates to CASSLGPAYEQYF.

V is TRBV25-1 and J is TRBJ1-4, with D maybe TRBD1 (6 bases). The CDR3 length is 17 residues. The V end was cut by 1 base, the J end by 14 bases, with 26 bases between. The germline CDR1 and CDR2 sequences are MGHDK and SYGVNS. The CDR3, as DNA: TGTGCCAGCAGTGAATGGCCCACAGGGATATGGACCGAACGGCTGTTTTTT. As protein: CASSEWPTGIWTERLFF. The entire variable domain, with the rest obtained from reference TRBV25-1 and TRBJ1-4, is as follows: EADIYQTPRYLVIGTGKKITLECSQTMGHDKMYWYQQDPGMELHLIHYSYGVNSTEKGDLSSESTVSRIRTEHFPLTLESARPSHTSQYLCASSEWPTGIWTERLFFGSGTQLSVL.